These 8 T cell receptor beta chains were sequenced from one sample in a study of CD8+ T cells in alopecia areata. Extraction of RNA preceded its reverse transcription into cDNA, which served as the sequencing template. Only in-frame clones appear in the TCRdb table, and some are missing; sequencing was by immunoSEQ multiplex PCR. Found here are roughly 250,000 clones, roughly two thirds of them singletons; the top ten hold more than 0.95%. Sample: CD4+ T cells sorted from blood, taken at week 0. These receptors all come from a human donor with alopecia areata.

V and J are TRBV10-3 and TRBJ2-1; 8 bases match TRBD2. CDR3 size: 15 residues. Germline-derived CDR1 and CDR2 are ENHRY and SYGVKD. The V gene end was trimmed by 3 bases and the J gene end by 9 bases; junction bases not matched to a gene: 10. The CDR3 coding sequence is TGTGCCATCAGTGATGCGGCGGGGGGAAGACTTGAGCAGTTCTTC. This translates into CAISDAAGGRLEQFF.

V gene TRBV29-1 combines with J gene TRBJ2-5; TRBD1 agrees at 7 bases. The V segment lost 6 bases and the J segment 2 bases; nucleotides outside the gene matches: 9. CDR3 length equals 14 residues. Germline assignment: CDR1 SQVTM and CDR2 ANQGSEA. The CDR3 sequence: CSVAGTVTQETQYF. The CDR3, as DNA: TGCAGCGTGGCTGGGACAGTTACTCAAGAGACCCAGTACTTC.

CDR3 in DNA: TGTGCCAGCAGTGCCCGGACTAGCGGAGCTACCTATTTT. Residues: CASSARTSGATYF. The chain couples TRBV6-5 to TRBJ2-3; 10 bases match TRBD2. The CDR3 is made up of 13 amino acids. V lost 5 bases, J lost 15 bases, and 11 bases stayed unmatched. CDR1 is MNHEY, CDR2 SVGAGI, per germline.

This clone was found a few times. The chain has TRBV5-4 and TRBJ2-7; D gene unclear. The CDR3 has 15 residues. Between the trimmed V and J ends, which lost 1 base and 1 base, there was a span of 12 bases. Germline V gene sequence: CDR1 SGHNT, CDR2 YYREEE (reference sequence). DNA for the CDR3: TGTGCCAGCAGCTTGATGGTCCAAGATTCCTACGAGCAGTACTTC. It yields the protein CASSLMVQDSYEQYF. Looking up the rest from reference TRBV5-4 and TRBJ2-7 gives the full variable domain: ETGVTQSPTHLIKTRGQQVTLRCSSQSGHNTVSWYQQALGQGPQFIFQYYREEENGRGNFPPRFSGLQFPNYSSELNVNALELDDSALYLCASSLMVQDSYEQYFGPGTRLTVT.

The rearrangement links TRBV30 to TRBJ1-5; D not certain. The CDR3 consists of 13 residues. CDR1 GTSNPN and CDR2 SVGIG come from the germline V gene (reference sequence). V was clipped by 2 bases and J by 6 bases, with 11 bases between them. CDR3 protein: CAWSMAVGQPQHF. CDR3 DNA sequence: TGTGCCTGGAGTATGGCAGTCGGTCAGCCCCAGCATTTT.

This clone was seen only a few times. Written as DNA, the CDR3 is TGTGCCTGGAGTGGGCAGTTCCACGAGCAGTACTTC. Its translation: CAWSGQFHEQYF. The chain couples TRBV30 to TRBJ2-7; D gene uncertain. Per the germline V gene, CDR1 is GTSNPN and CDR2 is SVGIG (reference sequence). The V and J ends lost 1 base and 5 bases respectively, with 9 bases between them. CDR3 size: 12 residues.

CDR3 sequence (DNA): TGTGCCAGCAGCCCAGGGTGGAATCAGCCCCAGCATTTT. Protein product: CASSPGWNQPQHF. V usage is TRBV7-9 and J usage is TRBJ1-5; D possibly corresponds to TRBD1 (5 bases). Trimming removed 5 bases at V and 4 bases at J, with 9 bases between. In germline, CDR1 is SEHNR, CDR2 FQNEAQ (reference sequence). This CDR3 has 13 amino acids.

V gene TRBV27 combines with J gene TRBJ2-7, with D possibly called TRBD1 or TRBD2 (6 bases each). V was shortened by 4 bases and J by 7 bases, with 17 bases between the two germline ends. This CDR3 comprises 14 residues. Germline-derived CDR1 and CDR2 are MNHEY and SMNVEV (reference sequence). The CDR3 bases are TGTGCCAGCAGTTATCTGAATTGGGGGGCGGAGCAGTACTTC. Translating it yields CASSYLNWGAEQYF.